These 19 T cell receptor beta chains were all obtained from the same sample, sequenced in a study of T cell changes during pregnancy in multiple sclerosis (dated by TCRdb to about 2019). The library was made by the immunoSEQ multiplex PCR assay. The table was pulled from immuneACCESS by TCRdb, which kept in-frame rearrangements only. Such tables lose some clones; where checked, under half of the loss comes from unresolved V genes, and the rest has no known cause. Present in this sample are approximately 85,000 clones, roughly 90% of which were seen just once. The top ten constitute roughly 2.5% of the sample. The sequences come from peripheral blood, collected in the first trimester of pregnancy. The receptors were gathered from a female donor with multiple sclerosis, enrolled in a pregnancy study.

The rearrangement uses TRBV19 and TRBJ1-2, with D perhaps matching TRBD1 (5 bases). The CDR3 sequence is 15 residues long. V lost 3 bases and J 2 bases, leaving 13 bases between the germline ends. Germline V CDR1 and CDR2: LNHDA, SQIVND (reference sequence). This CDR3 is CASSMGHGGNYGYTF. CDR3 nucleotides: TGTGCCAGTAGTATGGGCCACGGGGGGAACTATGGCTACACCTTC. Supplemented by reference TRBV19 and TRBJ1-2, the full variable domain reads DGGITQSPKYLFRKEGQNVTLSCEQNLNHDAMYWYRQDPGQGLRLIYYSQIVNDFQKGDIAEGYSVSREKKESFPLTVTSAQKNPTAFYLCASSMGHGGNYGYTFGSGTRLTVV.

This clone has only a few counts. V gene TRBV29-1 combines with J gene TRBJ1-1, with TRBD1 identical over 7 bases. This CDR3 is built from 13 residues. V dropped 4 bases and J dropped 5; count of bases not matched to a gene: 7. The germline CDR1 and CDR2 sequences are SQVTM and ANQGSEA. As DNA, the CDR3 is TGCAGCGTTGCTCGAGGGGGCCAGACTGAAGCTTTCTTT. Its protein product is CSVARGGQTEAFF.

V usage is TRBV28 and J usage is TRBJ2-1; 10 nucleotides line up with TRBD2. Germline CDR1 reads MDHEN; CDR2 reads SYDVKM. This CDR3 has 14 residues. Losses at the gene ends were 6 bases for V and 6 bases for J; bases not matched to a gene: 5. CDR3 in DNA: TGTGCCAGCAGCTTCGGGACTAGCGTCAATGAGCAGTTCTTC. This gives the protein CASSFGTSVNEQFF.

The V gene is TRBV27, the J gene TRBJ2-7; 8 positions match TRBD1. The V segment lost 5 bases and the J segment 3 bases; nucleotides outside the gene matches: 9. The germline V gene encodes CDR1 MNHEY and CDR2 SMNVEV (reference sequence). The CDR3 length is 15 residues. The CDR3 bases are TGTGCCAGCAGTCTAGGACAGGGCGGGTTCTACGAGCAGTACTTC. Its translation: CASSLGQGGFYEQYF.

The chain uses TRBV7-8 and TRBJ2-3; 13 nucleotides line up with TRBD2. V lost 5 bases and J lost 5; bases outside the gene matches: 7. The CDR3 runs to 16 residues. CDR1 is SGHVS and CDR2 is FQNEAQ in the germline V gene. CDR3 sequence reads: CASSRGLAGVKDTQYF. In nucleotides, the CDR3 is TGTGCCAGCAGCAGAGGACTAGCGGGAGTCAAAGATACGCAGTATTTT.

The chain uses TRBV5-1 and TRBJ1-1, with TRBD1 as a possible D gene (6 bases). Germline lookup yields CDR1 SGHRS and CDR2 YFSETQ. V lost 3 bases and J 2 bases, leaving 17 bases between the germline ends. The CDR3 spans 16 residues. The DNA for the CDR3 is TGCGCCAGCAGCTACTCGTCCTCGGACAGCAACACTGAAGCTTTCTTT. Its protein product is CASSYSSSDSNTEAFF.

About this clone: Other DNA sequences in this sample translate to the same CDR3. The rearrangement uses TRBV5-1 and TRBJ2-3, with 7 bases matching TRBD1. Germline V CDR1 and CDR2: SGHRS, YFSETQ. V lost 3 bases and J lost 2; bases outside the gene matches: 6. The CDR3 has 15 residues. The CDR3 loop is CASSWSGGSTDTQYF. CDR3 in DNA: TGCGCCAGCAGCTGGTCAGGGGGATCCACAGATACGCAGTATTTT.

The chain has TRBV29-1 and TRBJ2-3; D gene uncertain. Between the trimmed V and J ends, which lost 5 bases and 4 bases, there was a span of 10 bases. CDR1 and CDR2 from the germline V gene are SQVTM and ANQGSEA. This CDR3 has 12 residues. CDR3 residues: CSVLILSDTQYF. CDR3 coding DNA: TGCAGCGTTCTAATTCTTTCAGATACGCAGTATTTT.

The rearrangement uses TRBV4-2 and TRBJ2-2; perhaps TRBD1 as D (6 bases). The CDR3 length is 15 residues. Trimming left V 1 base short and J 8 bases short, with 14 bases between. Germline CDR1 and CDR2: LGHNA and YNFKEQ. CDR3 loop: CASSQVGQPAGELFF. The CDR3 DNA reads as TGTGCCAGCAGCCAAGTCGGACAGCCTGCGGGGGAGCTGTTTTTT.

This clone was found a few times. The chain combines TRBV9 with TRBJ2-3; possibly TRBD2 for D (6 bases). The CDR3 is made up of 15 amino acids. Germline V gives CDR1 SGDLS, CDR2 YYNGEE. The germline V and J ends were trimmed by 0 bases and 0 bases, with 8 bases remaining between them. This CDR3 reads CASSVVGGSTDTQYF. The CDR3 DNA is TGTGCCAGCAGCGTAGTCGGGGGTAGCACAGATACGCAGTATTTT.

The chain is built from TRBV19 and TRBJ1-2; 9 bases are a match to TRBD1. The ends lost 3 bases at V and 10 bases at J; junction bases unmatched: 9. Germline CDR1 is LNHDA and CDR2 is SQIVND (reference sequence). The CDR3 has 14 amino acids. The CDR3 region is CASSMGQGQATYTF. The CDR3 bases are TGTGCCAGTAGTATGGGACAGGGCCAGGCCACCTACACCTTC.

This sequence joins TRBV7-2 and TRBJ1-1, with 9 bases lining up with TRBD1. This CDR3 has 14 residues. The V gene end was trimmed by 5 bases and the J gene end by 5 bases; junction bases not matched to a gene: 6. CDR1 SGHTA and CDR2 FQGNSA come from the germline V gene. CDR3 region: CASSPRQGGTEAFF. Written as DNA, the CDR3 is TGTGCCAGCAGCCCCCGACAGGGGGGTACTGAAGCTTTCTTT.

The chain has TRBV4-3 and TRBJ2-3; the match to TRBD2 covers 11 bases. J gave up 4 bases and V 8 bases, and 8 bases lay outside the gene matches. CDR3 length: 15 amino acids. Per germline, CDR1 LGHNA and CDR2 YSLEER. CDR3 in DNA: TGCGCCAGCGGTACCGGTAGCGGGGGGGCAGATACGCAGTATTTT. Translation gives CASGTGSGGADTQYF.

The rearrangement joins TRBV9 to TRBJ2-1; perhaps TRBD2 as D (6 bases). The CDR3 has 16 amino acids. The germline CDR1 and CDR2 sequences are SGDLS and YYNGEE. With 2 bases removed from V and 0 bases from J, the gap between germline ends came to 12 bases. DNA of the CDR3: TGTGCCAGCAGCGTCGTAGCGGAACTCTCCTACAATGAGCAGTTCTTC. Translating it yields CASSVVAELSYNEQFF. Drawing the rest from reference TRBV9 and TRBJ2-1, the complete variable domain is DSGVTQTPKHLITATGQRVTLRCSPRSGDLSVYWYQQSLDQGLQFLIQYYNGEERAKGNILERFSAQQFPDLHSELNLSSLELGDSALYFCASSVVAELSYNEQFFGPGTRLTVL.

The rearrangement links TRBV21-1 to TRBJ2-5; the table's D gene call, TRBD1, was not cross checked with the DNA. TRBV21-1 is a pseudogene. The CDR3 is 16 amino acids. For the CDR3, the DNA is TGTGCCAGCAGCAAAGTCCTACGACAGGGTCAAGAGACCCAGTACTTC. Amino acids: CASSKVLRQGQETQYF.

This clone was counted a single time. The chain has TRBV7-9 and TRBJ2-3, with 11 nucleotides matching TRBD2. CDR1 is SEHNR and CDR2 is FQNEAQ in the germline V gene (reference sequence). The CDR3 is 19 amino acids. V lost 5 bases, J lost 0 bases, and 13 bases stayed unmatched. The CDR3 sequence: CASSRNWASGRSSTDTQYF. For the CDR3, the DNA is TGTGCCAGCAGCAGAAACTGGGCTAGCGGGAGGTCTAGCACAGATACGCAGTATTTT.

The chain has TRBV27 and TRBJ2-7; 7 bases match TRBD2. The V segment lost 7 bases and the J segment 3 bases; nucleotides outside the gene matches: 12. The CDR3 sequence is 15 residues long. The V gene's germline CDR1 is MNHEY and CDR2 SMNVEV (reference sequence). CDR3 in amino acids: CASKRFPGGSYEQYF. CDR3 bases: TGTGCCAGCAAACGTTTCCCGGGAGGCAGCTACGAGCAGTACTTC.

This chain links TRBV14 with TRBJ1-2; D unresolved. CDR3 length equals 15 residues. Trimming cost V 0 bases and J 7 bases, with 15 bases left between them. The V gene's germline CDR1 is SGHDN and CDR2 FVKESK. The CDR3 nucleotides are TGTGCCAGCAGCCAAGAAGTTGGAGCTTTCGGTGGCTACACCTTC. Translating it yields CASSQEVGAFGGYTF.

The gene calls are TRBV15 and TRBJ2-3; D gene unclear. V shed 6 bases and J shed 4 bases, with 11 bases lying between them. The CDR3 contains 13 residues. Germline loops: CDR1 LNHNV, CDR2 YYDKDF (reference sequence). Written as DNA, the CDR3 is TGTGCCACCAGTAGGCTAGTGGCAGATACGCAGTATTTT. Translating it yields CATSRLVADTQYF.